This TCR beta chain was identified in a study of shared clonotypes between healthy human individuals. The naive CD8 fraction comprised CD45RO-negative cells positively selected for CCR7 and excluded terminally differentiated effector memory CD45RA+ cells. Generated by immunoSEQ multiplex PCR, the TCRdb table keeps only in-frame clones and is missing some. This table holds about 590,000 clones, just under 97% found once. V lost 3 bases and J lost 7, with 14 bases in between. This CDR3 is built from 14 residues. Germline V CDR1 and CDR2: SGHDT, YYEEEE. The sequence was collected from a woman in her 30s in good health. V gene TRBV5-6 combines with J gene TRBJ2-1; possibly TRBD2 for D (6 bases). Sequencing used naive CD8+ T cells sorted from blood. CDR3 amino acids: CASSWGTRGNEQFF. CDR3 DNA: TGTGCCAGCAGCTGGGGGACTCGAGGAAATGAGCAGTTCTTC.